These T cell receptor beta chains were read from a single sample in a study of T-cell memory formation after mild COVID-19. Using its own MiXCR run on the 5' RACE reads, TCRdb lists one record per CDR3 protein. The sample holds around 90,000 distinct CDR3 sequences, about 16% seen once. The specimen sequenced was PBMCs or a T cell subset sorted from them (not recorded which). Receptor source: a man between 18 and 29 years old who had mild COVID-19 (a few samples of this study predate the infection). Cell type and time point are not known. The CDR3 runs from the conserved cysteine through the conserved F or W. The D gene is left open where the match is weak. Not all rows give a size; the values are once, few, many and, for expanded clones, a class.

CDR3aa	CDR3nt	abundance	v_gene	d_gene	j_gene
CASSQEPAGAGANVLTF	TGTGCCAGCAGCCAAGAGCCAGCGGGGGCTGGGGCCAACGTCCTGACTTTC	-	TRBV14	TRBD2	TRBJ2-6
CASSQDSRDRGTDTQYF	TGTGCCAGCAGCCAAGATTCTCGGGACAGGGGGACAGATACGCAGTATTTT	-	TRBV3-1	TRBD1	TRBJ2-3
CASSLQGDTQYF	TGTGCCAGCAGCTTACAGGGAGATACGCAGTATTTT	many	TRBV7-6	-	TRBJ2-3
CAGSSYNEQFF	TGTGCCGGATCGAGTTACAATGAGCAGTTCTTC	-	TRBV3-1	-	TRBJ2-1
CASAVSGTEAFF	TGTGCCAGCGCCGTCAGTGGCACTGAAGCTTTCTTT	-	TRBV7-9	-	TRBJ1-1
CSVVDRQNTEAFF	TGCAGCGTTGTTGATAGGCAGAACACTGAAGCTTTCTTT	-	TRBV29-1	-	TRBJ1-1
CATSGGGGNEQFF	TGTGCCACCAGTGGGGGGGGCGGCAATGAGCAGTTCTTC	few	TRBV24-1	-	TRBJ2-1
CASSQVGPTFTWGTEAFF	TGTGCCAGCAGCCAAGTCGGCCCTACATTCACCTGGGGCACTGAAGCTTTCTTT	-	TRBV14	-	TRBJ1-1
CASSLQQGGQPQHF	TGCGCCAGCAGCCTTCAACAGGGGGGACAGCCCCAGCATTTT	-	TRBV4-1	TRBD1	TRBJ1-5
CASSPPHGELFF	TGTGCCAGCAGCCCTCCCCACGGGGAGCTGTTTTTT	-	TRBV7-2	-	TRBJ2-2
CASSYSALGILGYTF	TGTGCCAGCAGTTACTCGGCCCTCGGGATCTTGGGCTACACCTTC	-	TRBV6-5	-	TRBJ1-2
CASSQDGGGVTEAFF	TGCGCCAGCAGCCAAGATGGAGGAGGTGTCACTGAAGCTTTCTTT	few	TRBV4-3	-	TRBJ1-1
CASSPLQGSDTQYF	TGTGCCAGCAGCCCCCTCCAGGGTTCAGATACGCAGTATTTT	-	TRBV6-5	-	TRBJ2-3
CASSLIRITNYGYTF	TGTGCCAGCAGCTTGATACGGATTACTAACTATGGCTACACCTTC	many	TRBV5-5	-	TRBJ1-2
CASSPPWRGVLAKNIQYF	TGTGCCAGCAGTCCCCCTTGGCGGGGGGTTTTAGCCAAAAACATTCAGTACTTC	-	TRBV6-2/TRBV6-3	TRBD2	TRBJ2-4
CASSWSGGATDTQYF	TGTGCCAGCAGCTGGAGCGGGGGGGCCACAGATACGCAGTATTTT	-	TRBV7-9	TRBD2	TRBJ2-3
CSVGDTSYEQYF	TGCAGCGTTGGGGATACATCCTACGAGCAGTACTTC	few	TRBV29-1	-	TRBJ2-7
CSVFHLNTEAFF	TGCAGCGTTTTCCACCTGAACACTGAAGCTTTCTTT	many	TRBV29-1	-	TRBJ1-1
CSALLGGASYGYTF	TGCAGCGCTCTTCTCGGAGGGGCATCCTATGGCTACACCTTC	many	TRBV29-1	-	TRBJ1-2
CASSPLTTGVYNEQFF	TGTGCCAGCAGCCCCCTGACGACAGGGGTCTACAATGAGCAGTTCTTC	-	TRBV11-1	TRBD1	TRBJ2-1
CSVDGGGDTEAFF	TGCAGCGTTGACGGGGGAGGGGACACTGAAGCTTTCTTT	few	TRBV29-1	-	TRBJ1-1
CASSLADRLTEAFF	TGTGCCAGCAGCTTAGCGGACAGATTGACTGAAGCTTTCTTT	few	TRBV11-1	-	TRBJ1-1
CASSQDGTQGSYF	TGCGCCAGCAGCCAAGATGGGACCCAGGGGTCGTATTTT	few	TRBV4-3	-	TRBJ2-3
CASSSGTSIGETQYF	TGTGCCAGCAGCTCTGGGACTAGCATTGGGGAGACCCAGTACTTC	-	TRBV11-2	TRBD2	TRBJ2-5
CSAPLQVTGYTF	TGCAGTGCTCCACTCCAGGTGACGGGCTACACCTTC	few	TRBV20-1	-	TRBJ1-2
CASSVSATDTQYF	TGTGCCAGCAGTGTTTCCGCGACAGATACGCAGTATTTT	few	TRBV6-4	-	TRBJ2-3
CASSLVKGAGTEAFF	TGTGCCAGCAGCCTGGTCAAAGGGGCCGGCACTGAAGCTTTCTTT	-	TRBV7-9	-	TRBJ1-1
CASSSGIQPQHF	TGTGCCAGCAGCTCCGGCATTCAGCCCCAGCATTTT	-	TRBV7-2	-	TRBJ1-5
CAISTPGQVKNTIYF	TGTGCCATAAGTACTCCGGGACAGGTTAAAAACACCATATATTTT	-	TRBV10-3	TRBD1	TRBJ1-3
CASTSGVGLAKNIQYF	TGTGCCAGCACCTCAGGGGTGGGGCTAGCCAAAAACATTCAGTACTTC	-	TRBV11-2	-	TRBJ2-4
CASSGWRGRAEAFF	TGTGCCAGCAGTGGTTGGAGGGGGCGGGCTGAAGCTTTCTTT	many	TRBV25-1	TRBD1	TRBJ1-1
CASSPSTLAGFAYEQYF	TGTGCCAGCAGCCCATCCACTCTAGCGGGGTTTGCCTACGAGCAGTACTTC	few	TRBV4-2	TRBD2	TRBJ2-7
CASSYQGYSTDTQYF	TGTGCCAGCAGTTATCAGGGCTACAGCACAGATACGCAGTATTTT	many	TRBV7-6	-	TRBJ2-3
CASRAGLQGDTEAFF	TGCGCCAGCAGGGCGGGACTCCAGGGTGACACTGAAGCTTTCTTT	many	TRBV5-1	-	TRBJ1-1
CASSYSQTIQETQYF	TGTGCCAGCAGTTACTCGCAGACGATTCAAGAGACCCAGTACTTC	few	TRBV6-5	-	TRBJ2-5
CASSFVRVGRNTIYF	TGTGCCAGCAGTTTTGTGAGGGTAGGGAGAAACACCATATATTTT	-	TRBV12-3/TRBV12-4	-	TRBJ1-3
CASSQELASYDEQYF	TGCGCCAGCAGCCAAGAGTTGGCCAGTTACGACGAGCAGTACTTC	few	TRBV4-3	-	TRBJ2-7
CASSSGQGARGYTF	TGCGCCAGCAGCTCAGGACAGGGGGCGAGGGGCTACACCTTC	few	TRBV5-1	TRBD1	TRBJ1-2
CASSQDPDTNQPQHF	TGCGCCAGCAGCCAAGACCCCGACACCAATCAGCCCCAGCATTTT	-	TRBV4-1	-	TRBJ1-5
CASSQDGRGSADTQYF	TGCGCCAGCAGCCAAGATGGGAGGGGGAGCGCAGATACGCAGTATTTT	-	TRBV4-3	-	TRBJ2-3
CSVVRRGTDTQYF	TGCAGCGTTGTCCGGCGGGGCACAGATACGCAGTATTTT	many	TRBV29-1	-	TRBJ2-3
CASSKTVSRSWEQYF	TGCGCCAGCAGTAAGACAGTGAGCCGCTCCTGGGAGCAGTACTTC	few	TRBV4-3	-	TRBJ2-7
CASSPAEQGLFEQYF	TGTGCCAGCAGCCCGGCCGAACAGGGGTTGTTCGAGCAGTACTTC	few	TRBV5-5	TRBD1	TRBJ2-7
CAISESGQGSGYTF	TGTGCCATCAGTGAGTCAGGACAGGGGAGTGGCTACACCTTC	few	TRBV10-3	TRBD1	TRBJ1-2
CASGRTEAFF	TGTGCCAGCGGCCGGACTGAAGCTTTCTTT	-	TRBV6-2/TRBV6-3	-	TRBJ1-1
CASSLGREAFF	TGTGCCAGCAGTCTAGGAAGGGAAGCTTTCTTT	-	TRBV6-6	-	TRBJ1-1